The 18 T cell receptor beta chains reported below all come from one sample, sequenced in a study of cytomegalovirus exposure and HLA in healthy donors. Amplification used 60 Vbeta primers and 13 Jbeta primers. Here immunoSEQ multiplex PCR was the method, and the copy in TCRdb shows in-frame clones only, minus some. The table lists a few hundred thousand clones, around 83% of them singletons. The sample was PBMCs. These receptors were taken from a girl aged 5 to 17 in good health and CMV-seronegative.

The genes are TRBV11-3 and TRBJ2-1, with D possibly matching TRBD2 (6 bases). The CDR3 sequence is 13 residues long. V was cut by 3 bases and J by 9 bases, with 12 bases left in between. Looked up from germline, CDR1 is SGHNT and CDR2 is YENEEA. CDR3 protein: CASSFTGVTEQFF. The CDR3 DNA sequence: TGTGCCAGCAGCTTTACGGGAGTCACTGAGCAGTTCTTC. Full variable domain (missing parts from reference TRBV11-3 and TRBJ2-1): EAGVVQSPRYKIIEKKQPVAFWCNPISGHNTLYWYLQNLGQGPELLIRYENEEAVDDSQLPKDRFSAERLKGVDSTLKIQPAELGDSAVYLCASSFTGVTEQFFGPGTRLTVL.

This clone was counted once. This chain connects TRBV27 to TRBJ2-7; 10 positions agree with TRBD2. In germline, CDR1 is MNHEY, CDR2 SMNVEV (reference sequence). J lost 4 bases, V lost 6 bases, and 6 bases had no gene match. The CDR3 has 14 amino acids. The CDR3 DNA reads TGTGCCAGCAGAGACCTAGCGGGAGCGTACGAGCAGTACTTC. Encoded protein: CASRDLAGAYEQYF.

The gene calls are TRBV6-5 and TRBJ1-6; the D gene is possibly TRBD1 (6 bases). Germline V gene sequence: CDR1 MNHEY, CDR2 SVGAGI. The V end lost 7 bases, the J end lost 9 bases, and 13 bases lay between the germline ends. There are 13 residues in the CDR3. DNA of the CDR3: TGTGCCAGCAAGGTGGACAGTTCTTCACCCCTCCACTTT. Translating it yields CASKVDSSSPLHF.

The genes are TRBV6-5 and TRBJ2-3, with 8 bases identical to TRBD2. CDR3 size: 15 residues. In germline, CDR1 is MNHEY, CDR2 SVGAGI. V lost 5 bases, J lost 0 bases, and 4 bases stayed unmatched. This CDR3 is CASSRLAQSTDTQYF. The CDR3 DNA is TGTGCCAGCAGTAGACTAGCGCAGAGCACAGATACGCAGTATTTT.

The chain has TRBV28 and TRBJ1-2; tentative D call: TRBD1 (6 bases). CDR1 MDHEN and CDR2 SYDVKM come from the germline V gene. The CDR3 has 13 amino acids. V lost 5 bases and J 13 bases, leaving 20 bases between the germline ends. For the CDR3, the DNA is TGTGCCAGCAGTAAACCTCCCATACAGGGATGCACCTTC. It translates to CASSKPPIQGCTF.

The CDR3: CASSLRDGEQETQYF. The CDR3 nucleotides are TGTGCCAGCAGCTTACGAGACGGAGAACAAGAGACCCAGTACTTC. The gene calls are TRBV7-7 and TRBJ2-5; D is undetermined. The V end was cut by 2 bases, the J end by 2 bases, with 12 bases between. The CDR3 has 15 amino acids. Looked up from germline, CDR1 is SSHAT and CDR2 is FNYEAQ (reference sequence).

The V and J genes are TRBV19 and TRBJ2-1; 14 bases fit TRBD2. The CDR3 is made up of 17 amino acids. Trimming cost V 3 bases and J 4 bases; bases outside gene matches: 5. Germline V gene lookup returns CDR1 LNHDA and CDR2 SQIVND (reference sequence). CDR3 nucleotide sequence: TGTGCCAGTAGTATTTTGACTAGCGGGAGGGTATACAATGAGCAGTTCTTC. It translates to CASSILTSGRVYNEQFF.

This clone has a single count. The chain uses TRBV18 and TRBJ1-6; TRBD1 is a possible D gene (5 bases). Germline loops: CDR1 KGHSH, CDR2 LQKENI. This CDR3 is 16 amino acids long. Trimming left V 2 bases short and J 6 bases short, with 14 bases between. The CDR3: CASSPSDQGVNSPLHF. The CDR3 DNA reads as TGTGCCAGCTCACCATCCGATCAGGGTGTTAATTCACCCCTCCACTTT.

This chain links TRBV7-2 with TRBJ2-7; 14 bases map to TRBD2. V trimming: 6 bases; J trimming: 10 bases; junction bases outside the gene matches: 11. The CDR3 consists of 15 residues. Germline-derived CDR1 and CDR2 are SGHTA and FQGNSA. CDR3 residues: CASSYGVGTSGSQYF. CDR3 DNA: TGTGCCAGCAGTTATGGGGTTGGGACTAGCGGGAGTCAGTACTTC.

The rearrangement joins TRBV6-5 to TRBJ1-3; D gene uncertain. The germline V and J ends were trimmed by 0 bases and 0 bases, with 9 bases remaining between them. This CDR3 has 16 residues. From germline, CDR1 is MNHEY and CDR2 SVGAGI. CDR3 bases: TGTGCCAGCAGTTACTCCCGGGATTCCTCTGGAAACACCATATATTTT. Its protein product is CASSYSRDSSGNTIYF.

The V and J genes are TRBV6-5 and TRBJ1-3, with D perhaps matching TRBD1 (5 bases). Germline lookup yields CDR1 MNHEY and CDR2 SVGAGI. V was cut by 0 bases and J by 0 bases, with 9 bases left in between. The CDR3 runs to 16 residues. The CDR3 loop reads CASSYSPRASGNTIYF. The CDR3 coding sequence is TGTGCCAGCAGTTACTCCCCCAGGGCCTCTGGAAACACCATATATTTT.

This clone was seen a single time. This chain joins TRBV5-1 and TRBJ2-1, with a tentative D call TRBD2 (6 bases). V was trimmed by 0 bases and J by 1 base, leaving 11 bases between them. CDR3 length: 16 amino acids. Germline loops: CDR1 SGHRS, CDR2 YFSETQ. CDR3 sequence (DNA): TGCGCCAGCAGCTTGGGGGGGAGGTCGTCCTACAATGAGCAGTTCTTC. Protein product: CASSLGGRSSYNEQFF.

The chain carries TRBV11-1 and TRBJ1-4, with D unresolved. From germline, CDR1 is SGHAT and CDR2 FQDESV (reference sequence). This CDR3 contains 13 residues. V shed 5 bases and J shed 8 bases, with 12 bases lying between them. The CDR3 is CASSGGRAEKLFF. The CDR3 region has the DNA TGTGCCAGCAGCGGCGGGCGGGCCGAAAAACTGTTTTTT.

The chain combines TRBV4-1 with TRBJ1-6; no reliable D call. Germline V gives CDR1 MGHRA, CDR2 YSYEKL. The CDR3 is 14 amino acids. Trimming left V 4 bases short and J 6 bases short, with 10 bases between. The DNA for the CDR3 is TGCGCCAGCAGCCTTCCGGGTTTTAATTCACCCCTCCACTTT. Amino acids: CASSLPGFNSPLHF.

This clone was recorded a few times. The CDR3 sequence is CASQGDSNQPQHF. Written as DNA, the CDR3 is TGTGCCAGCCAAGGAGATAGCAATCAGCCCCAGCATTTT. The chain joins TRBV2 to TRBJ1-5; D is undetermined. CDR1 SNHLY and CDR2 FYNNEI come from the germline V gene. The CDR3 totals 13 residues. Deletions cut 8 bases from V and 0 bases from J, with 8 bases between.

This sequence joins TRBV7-9 and TRBJ2-5, with D possibly TRBD2 on 6 matching bases. V lost 0 bases and J 1 base, leaving 12 bases between the germline ends. The germline V gene encodes CDR1 SEHNR and CDR2 FQNEAQ (reference sequence). The CDR3 covers 16 residues. The CDR3 region has the DNA TGTGCCAGCAGCTTAGCTACGACGGGAGCCCAAGAGACCCAGTACTTC. Its protein product is CASSLATTGAQETQYF.

The rearrangement links TRBV27 to TRBJ2-1; 9 nucleotides align to TRBD2. The CDR3 runs to 14 residues. Germline CDR1 MNHEY, CDR2 SMNVEV (reference sequence). J gave up 7 bases and V 6 bases, and 7 bases lay outside the gene matches. The CDR3 DNA reads TGTGCCAGCAGAGCGGGAGGTCCTACAAATGAGCAGTTCTTC. Its protein product is CASRAGGPTNEQFF.

The rearrangement uses TRBV29-1 and TRBJ2-5; 9 bases map to TRBD1. The CDR3 extends over 13 amino acids. Germline V gene sequence: CDR1 SQVTM, CDR2 ANQGSEA. V shed 7 bases, J shed 7 bases, and the junction held 10 bases outside the gene matches. For the CDR3, the DNA is TGCAGCGCCGTCAGGGGACAGGGTGGGACCCAGTACTTC. Translating gives CSAVRGQGGTQYF.